The subject of this entry is one TCR beta chain. What it binds is not known. An end of the junction differs from the germline gene, which may be a read error. The data belong to a study of CD8+ T cells in alopecia areata. Study-wide findings and caveats: Relative to normal scalp, lesional scalp, especially alopecia totalis/universalis, showed higher clonality. Patients displayed less clarity in TCR sharing than mice, a finding possibly related to HLA.

Germline assignment: CDR1 MDHEN and CDR2 SYDVKM. The CDR3 spans 11 residues. cDNA reverse transcribed from extracted RNA served as the sequencing template. The protocol was immunoSEQ multiplex PCR, while the TCRdb copy is restricted to in-frame clones and leaves out a portion. The sample lists some 22,000 clones; around 53% were seen once. This clonotype was obtained from a human donor with alopecia areata. The rearrangement links TRBV28 to TRBJ2-7; D gene unclear. The sample consisted of NKG2D-high CD8+ T cells sorted from blood. The CDR3 spells CASSFSYGQYF. CDR3 coding DNA: TGTGCCAGCAGTTTCTCCTACGGGCAGTACTTC.